The TCR beta chain under discussion was sequenced for a study of blood T cell repertoires in COVID-19 (TCRdb year 2020). Some background on the complete study: Samples covering the acute and convalescent phases of COVID-19 were provided by collaborators in the United States, Italy and Spain. The repertoires were made available in a free public database intended to serve as a resource for research on the immune response to SARS-CoV-2. The dataset comprised deeply sampled blood TCRbeta repertoires from subjects exposed to, actively infected with, or recovered from COVID-19. The material from the prospective study consisted of cDNA or gDNA derived from T cells, B-cell-depleted T cells, or PBMCs. Where available, HLA class I and class II types were obtained from metadata supplied by the sample provider rather than from assay-based typing. Sample metadata almost always included a de-identified subject ID, COVID-19 status, age in years and sex. Samples came from the ongoing ImmuneRACE study (first 160 participants) plus 1,254 subjects from 6 global collaborators. Overall study results and their limits: Clinical and demographic metadata were provided uncurated, with the amount varying by source and participant.

Participants in the prospective study were aged roughly 18 to 95 years, lived in approximately 26 United States geographic areas, and enrolled through a virtual design. Cohort assignment in the prospective study relied on participant-reported clinical history from a screening survey and a study questionnaire. Recovered participants in ImmuneRACE Cohort 3 were defined by two consecutive negative NP/OP PCR tests, clearance by a healthcare professional, or resolution of symptoms. Each participant in the prospective study had whole blood, serum and a nasopharyngeal or oropharyngeal swab collected by mobile phlebotomists. Over an approximately 2-month period, participants in the prospective study had the option of providing additional blood draws and questionnaires. Before DNA extraction, blood samples from the prospective study were shipped at room temperature or frozen. V is cut back by 0 bases and J by 4 bases, with 9 bases in the junction unmatched. CDR3 length: 17 amino acids, cysteine to phenylalanine. Of all the DNA, just the CDR3 is kept, 51 bases in frame from base 1. CDR1 is given as LGHNA and CDR2 as YSLEER, both from the germline V gene.

In the case of this clone: The target of this receptor is not known. No base qualities exist here, and no much larger clone lies one base off it.

TCRbeta CDR3 regions were amplified from genomic DNA by means of the immunoSEQ Assay, a bias-controlled multiplex PCR. The authors' pipeline ran thus. The number of nucleated cells in each sample was estimated from the amplification of reference gene primers within the assay. To quantify the absolute abundance of each unique TCRbeta CDR3 rearrangement, sequence reads were collapsed and filtered. Productive Simpson clonality was computed per sample as the square root of Simpson's diversity index over productive rearrangements. What TCRdb holds here is the immuneACCESS table cut down to in-frame rearrangements. Part of the clones is not present; checked against another copy, under half of the missing clones reflect an unresolved V gene, and the others are unexplained. The V and J calls and clone size are taken from that table; D and trimming were inferred from the DNA. Here the sample has approximately 280,000 clones; less than 85% occur a single time. Jointly, the top ten make up about 2.5% of the sample.

The sequence was obtained from a woman between 45 and 60 years old who had recovered from COVID-19. Sequencing used PBMCs or T cells enriched from blood (not recorded which). This sequence uses TRBV4-3 and TRBJ2-7; 10 bases in between match TRBD2. The encoded CDR3 is CASSQDYASGSLYEQYF. The DNA reads as follows: TGCGCCAGCAGCCAAGATTATGCTAGCGGGAGTTTATACGAGCAGTACTTC.